This TCR beta chain was identified in a study of CD8 T cells in ankylosing spondylitis. Using its own MiXCR run on the 5' RACE reads, TCRdb lists one record per CDR3 protein. Among 750,000 to 850,000 distinct CDR3 sequences listed, 12% were seen once. The V gene lost 2 bases and the J gene lost 4 bases, with 18 bases spanning the gap. The CDR3 extends over 16 amino acids. Germline V CDR1 and CDR2: DFQATT, SNEGSKA (reference sequence). This clonotype appeared a few times. As yet, its antigen is unknown. Study-wide findings and caveats: Ankylosing spondylitis blood seemed to carry a telltale TCR beta motif made of several highly homologous variants.

Sequenced input: blood, either unsorted or a sorted T cell fraction (not recorded which). The rearrangement joins TRBV20-1 to TRBJ2-1, with D maybe TRBD2 (6 bases). This TCR derives from a male donor with ankylosing spondylitis. The CDR3 sequence is CSARSGIAAKYNEQFF. Here the CDR3 DNA reads TGCAGTGCTAGATCGGGTATAGCGGCGAAATACAATGAGCAGTTCTTC.